The rows below give T cell receptor beta chains drawn from one sample of a study of CD8+CD57+ T cells in acquired aplastic anemia. TCRdb passed the reads through MiXCR, listing each CDR3 protein once. The sample includes roughly 160,000 distinct CDR3 sequences, 47% of them seen just once. Sequences were obtained from sorted CD4+, CD8+, or CD8+CD57+ T cells (not recorded which) from PBMCs. The receptors were sampled from a human donor with aplastic anemia. CDR3s include the opening cysteine and the closing phenylalanine or tryptophan. A D gene is named only where the DNA matches it firmly. Clone size is shown for a subset of rows, as once, few, many or a class of expanded clone.

j_gene: TRBJ1-4; abundance: -; d_gene: TRBD1; len: 16; v_gene: TRBV5-1; CDR3nt: TGCGCCAGCAGCTCAGGACAGGGTAGCACTAATGAAAAACTGTTTTTT; CDR3aa: CASSSGQGSTNEKLFF
j_gene: TRBJ1-1; abundance: many; d_gene: -; len: 13; v_gene: TRBV12-3/TRBV12-4; CDR3nt: TGTGCCAGCAGCGCCGTGGAAAACACTGAAGCTTTCTTT; CDR3aa: CASSAVENTEAFF
j_gene: TRBJ1-6; abundance: many; d_gene: -; len: 12; v_gene: TRBV10-3; CDR3nt: TGTGCCATCAGTGTTTTAGGTTCACCCCTCCACTTT; CDR3aa: CAISVLGSPLHF
j_gene: TRBJ1-2; abundance: -; d_gene: -; len: 11; v_gene: TRBV24-1; CDR3nt: TGTGCCACCAGTGATGTTTCTGGCTACACCTTC; CDR3aa: CATSDVSGYTF
j_gene: TRBJ2-3; abundance: many; d_gene: TRBD2; len: 14; v_gene: TRBV20-1; CDR3nt: TGCAGTGCATGGGGGGGAGGCAGCACAGATACGCAGTATTTT; CDR3aa: CSAWGGGSTDTQYF
j_gene: TRBJ2-7; abundance: once; d_gene: TRBD1; len: 14; v_gene: TRBV7-9; CDR3nt: TGTGCCAGCAGCCCTACGCAGGGGGCAGACGAGCAGTACTTC; CDR3aa: CASSPTQGADEQYF
j_gene: TRBJ2-1; abundance: many; d_gene: TRBD2; len: 15; v_gene: TRBV6-5; CDR3nt: TGTGCCAGCAGTTCGCGGTCTAGCGGGAGTAATGAGCAGTTCTTC; CDR3aa: CASSSRSSGSNEQFF
j_gene: TRBJ1-2; abundance: -; d_gene: -; len: 11; v_gene: TRBV7-2; CDR3nt: TGTGCCAGCAGCCCCCGTCAGGGCTACACCTTC; CDR3aa: CASSPRQGYTF
j_gene: TRBJ2-5; abundance: -; d_gene: TRBD2; len: 13; v_gene: TRBV7-6; CDR3nt: TGTGCCAGCAGCCGTAGCGGGACGGAGACCCAGTACTTC; CDR3aa: CASSRSGTETQYF
j_gene: TRBJ2-3; abundance: -; d_gene: TRBD2; len: 15; v_gene: TRBV2; CDR3nt: TGTGCCAGCAGGGATGCTAGCGGGAGCACAGATACGCAGTATTTT; CDR3aa: CASRDASGSTDTQYF
j_gene: TRBJ2-3; abundance: many; d_gene: -; len: 15; v_gene: TRBV18; CDR3nt: TGTGCCAGCTCACCTCTCGGCTCACCCACAGATACGCAGTATTTT; CDR3aa: CASSPLGSPTDTQYF
j_gene: TRBJ2-3; abundance: many; d_gene: TRBD1; len: 16; v_gene: TRBV15; CDR3nt: TGTGCCACCAGCGGTGGAGACAGGGGGATGACAGATACGCAGTATTTT; CDR3aa: CATSGGDRGMTDTQYF
j_gene: TRBJ1-3; abundance: many; d_gene: -; len: 15; v_gene: TRBV5-1; CDR3nt: TGCGCCAGCAGCTTGAGGCCTGATTCTGGAAACACCATATATTTT; CDR3aa: CASSLRPDSGNTIYF
j_gene: TRBJ1-2; abundance: -; d_gene: TRBD1; len: 14; v_gene: TRBV10-2; CDR3nt: TGCGCCAGCAGGCTAGGACAGGGGGCAGGTGGCTACACCTTC; CDR3aa: CASRLGQGAGGYTF
j_gene: TRBJ1-2; abundance: many; d_gene: TRBD1; len: 17; v_gene: TRBV5-1; CDR3nt: TGCGCCAGCAGCTTGGTTGGGACAGGGGGCGCGGGTAATGGCTACACCTTC; CDR3aa: CASSLVGTGGAGNGYTF
j_gene: TRBJ1-2; abundance: many; d_gene: -; len: 14; v_gene: TRBV7-2; CDR3nt: TGTGCCAGCAGCTCGACGGGGGGCTTATGGGGCTACACCTTC; CDR3aa: CASSSTGGLWGYTF
j_gene: TRBJ2-7; abundance: -; d_gene: -; len: 13; v_gene: TRBV7-9; CDR3nt: TGTGCCAGCAGCCTAGGGGGATGGGACGAGCAGTACTTC; CDR3aa: CASSLGGWDEQYF
j_gene: TRBJ2-2; abundance: many; d_gene: TRBD1; len: 15; v_gene: TRBV7-6; CDR3nt: TGTGCCAGCAGCTTAGGACAGGGATGGACCGGGGAGCTGTTTTTT; CDR3aa: CASSLGQGWTGELFF
j_gene: TRBJ2-1; abundance: many; d_gene: TRBD2; len: 16; v_gene: TRBV20-1; CDR3nt: TGCAGTGCTAGAGATTTATGGACTAGCCGGGACAATGAGCAGTTCTTC; CDR3aa: CSARDLWTSRDNEQFF